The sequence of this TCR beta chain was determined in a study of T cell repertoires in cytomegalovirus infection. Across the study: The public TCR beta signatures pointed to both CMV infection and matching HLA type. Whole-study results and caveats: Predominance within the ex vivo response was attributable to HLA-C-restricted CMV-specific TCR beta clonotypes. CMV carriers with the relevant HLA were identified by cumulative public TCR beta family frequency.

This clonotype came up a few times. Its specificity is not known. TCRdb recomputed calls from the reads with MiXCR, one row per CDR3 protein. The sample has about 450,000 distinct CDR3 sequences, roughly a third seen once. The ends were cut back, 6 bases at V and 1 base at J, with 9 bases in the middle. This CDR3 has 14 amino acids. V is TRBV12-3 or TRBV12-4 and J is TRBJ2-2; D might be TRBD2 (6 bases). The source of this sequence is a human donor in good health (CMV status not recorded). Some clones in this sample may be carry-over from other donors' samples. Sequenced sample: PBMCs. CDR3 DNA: TGTGCCAGCAGGGAGGGACTGAACACCGGGGAGCTGTTTTTT. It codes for CASREGLNTGELFF.